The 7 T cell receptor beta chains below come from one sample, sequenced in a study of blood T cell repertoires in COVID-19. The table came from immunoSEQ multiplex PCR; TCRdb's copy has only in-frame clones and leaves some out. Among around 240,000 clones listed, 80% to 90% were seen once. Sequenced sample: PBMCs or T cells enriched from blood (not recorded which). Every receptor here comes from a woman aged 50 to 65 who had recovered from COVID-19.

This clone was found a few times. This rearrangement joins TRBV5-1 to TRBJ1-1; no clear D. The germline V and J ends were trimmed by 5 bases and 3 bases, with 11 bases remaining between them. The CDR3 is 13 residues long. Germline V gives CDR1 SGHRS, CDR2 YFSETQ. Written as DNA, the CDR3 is TGCGCCAGCAGGGAGCCGGGAGACACTGAAGCTTTCTTT. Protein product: CASREPGDTEAFF.

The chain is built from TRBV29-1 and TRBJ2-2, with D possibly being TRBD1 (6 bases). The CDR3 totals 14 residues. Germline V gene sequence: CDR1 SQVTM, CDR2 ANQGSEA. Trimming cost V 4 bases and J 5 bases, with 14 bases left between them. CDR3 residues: CSVVGAETTGELFF. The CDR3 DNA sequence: TGCAGCGTTGTGGGGGCAGAAACGACCGGGGAGCTGTTTTTT.

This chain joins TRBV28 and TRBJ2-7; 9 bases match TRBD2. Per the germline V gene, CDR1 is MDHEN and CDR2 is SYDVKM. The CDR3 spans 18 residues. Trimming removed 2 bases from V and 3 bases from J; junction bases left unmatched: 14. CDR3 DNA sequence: TGTGCCAGCAGTTTAGGTGGTATTGTTTCTAGCGGGAACTACGAGCAGTACTTC. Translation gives CASSLGGIVSSGNYEQYF. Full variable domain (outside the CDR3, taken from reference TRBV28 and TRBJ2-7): DVKVTQSSRYLVKRTGEKVFLECVQDMDHENMFWYRQDPGLGLRLIYFSYDVKMKEKGDIPEGYSVSREKKERFSLILESASTNQTSMYLCASSLGGIVSSGNYEQYFGPGTRLTVT.

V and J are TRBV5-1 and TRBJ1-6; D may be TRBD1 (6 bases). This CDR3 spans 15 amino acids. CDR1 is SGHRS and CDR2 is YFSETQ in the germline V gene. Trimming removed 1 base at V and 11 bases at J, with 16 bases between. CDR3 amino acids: CASSLYLGGNTPLHF. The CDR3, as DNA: TGCGCCAGCAGCTTGTACTTAGGGGGAAATACACCCCTCCACTTT.

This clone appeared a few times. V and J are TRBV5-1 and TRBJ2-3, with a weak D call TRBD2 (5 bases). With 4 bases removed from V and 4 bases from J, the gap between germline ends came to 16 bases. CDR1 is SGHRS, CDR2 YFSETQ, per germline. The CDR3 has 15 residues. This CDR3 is CASSQRHPRADTQYF. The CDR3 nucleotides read TGCGCCAGCAGCCAAAGACATCCGAGGGCAGATACGCAGTATTTT.

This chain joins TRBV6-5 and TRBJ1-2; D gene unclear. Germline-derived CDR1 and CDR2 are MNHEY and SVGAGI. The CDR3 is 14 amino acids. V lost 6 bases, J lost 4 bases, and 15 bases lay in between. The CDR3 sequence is CASRPGGLAYGYTF. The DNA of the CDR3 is TGTGCCAGCAGACCCGGCGGCCTAGCCTATGGCTACACCTTC.

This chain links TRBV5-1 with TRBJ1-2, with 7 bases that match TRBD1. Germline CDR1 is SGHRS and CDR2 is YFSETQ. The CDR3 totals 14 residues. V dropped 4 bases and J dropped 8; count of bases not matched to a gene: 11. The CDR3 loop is CASSEPGTAQGYTF. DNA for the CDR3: TGCGCCAGCAGCGAGCCTGGGACAGCCCAGGGCTACACCTTC.